The 21 T cell receptor beta chains below were found in one sample sequenced in a study of identical twins. TCRdb reanalysed the 5' RACE reads using MiXCR and keeps one entry per CDR3 protein. The top ten hold more than 3.5% of the sample, which has 250,000 or so distinct CDR3 sequences, approximately 11% seen once. The data were also submitted as part of a second study, on yellow fever vaccine responses in identical twins.

The sequencing input was memory (CD45RO+) T cells sorted from blood. The receptors were sampled from a woman younger than 35 in good health.

The chain carries TRBV7-8 and TRBJ2-3; D ambiguous. The V end lost 2 bases, the J end lost 0 bases, and 12 bases lay between the germline ends. CDR1 SGHVS and CDR2 FQNEAQ come from the germline V gene. This CDR3 contains 16 residues. This chain's CDR3 is CASSLWASASTDTQYF. CDR3 coding DNA: TGTGCCAGCAGCTTATGGGCTTCGGCCAGCACAGATACGCAGTATTTT.

This clonotype came up a few times. The chain carries TRBV6-1 and TRBJ2-3; 7 nucleotides line up with TRBD1. CDR1 and CDR2 (germline): MNHNS, SASEGT. This CDR3 contains 16 residues. Trimming cost V 1 base and J 4 bases; bases outside gene matches: 8. As DNA, the CDR3 is TGTGCCAGCAGTGAAGGTTTTGGGCAGGGGGCAGATACGCAGTATTTT. Its translation: CASSEGFGQGADTQYF.

The chain combines TRBV7-2 with TRBJ1-1; D is unclear. The germline V and J ends were trimmed by 0 bases and 5 bases, with 13 bases remaining between them. The germline CDR1 and CDR2 sequences are SGHTA and FQGNSA. The CDR3 is 15 amino acids. DNA of the CDR3: TGTGCCAGCAGCTTAGCCGAGGCCCTTGGTACTGAAGCTTTCTTT. Its translation: CASSLAEALGTEAFF.

The V and J genes are TRBV18 and TRBJ1-1, with a tentative D call TRBD1 (6 bases). There are 14 residues in the CDR3. V was clipped by 1 base and J by 6 bases, with 12 bases between them. Germline CDR1 and CDR2: KGHSH and LQKENI. The DNA for the CDR3 is TGTGCCAGCTCACCACAAGGGACAACCTCTGAAGCTTTCTTT. Its translation: CASSPQGTTSEAFF.

This clonotype turned up a few times. This chain links TRBV5-1 with TRBJ2-2, with 9 nucleotides matching TRBD1. The trim removed 4 bases at V and 7 bases at J, leaving 11 bases unmatched. Per germline, CDR1 SGHRS and CDR2 YFSETQ. The CDR3 runs 16 residues. The CDR3 reads CASSVEPGQGSGELFF. In DNA, the CDR3 is TGCGCCAGCAGCGTAGAACCGGGACAGGGAAGCGGGGAGCTGTTTTTT. The full variable domain, with the rest looked up from reference TRBV5-1 and TRBJ2-2, is KAGVTQTPRYLIKTRGQQVTLSCSPISGHRSVSWYQQTPGQGLQFLFEYFSETQRNKGNFPGRFSGRQFSNSRSEMNVSTLELGDSALYLCASSVEPGQGSGELFFGEGSRLTVL.

This chain joins TRBV27 and TRBJ2-5; perhaps D is TRBD1 or TRBD2 (6 bases each). The germline CDR1 and CDR2 sequences are MNHEY and SMNVEV (reference sequence). The V end lost 9 bases, the J end lost 5 bases, and 16 bases lay between the germline ends. This CDR3 spans 13 amino acids. The CDR3, as DNA: TGTGCCAGTAGACCGGGGGCTAGGGAGACCCAGTACTTC. Translating it yields CASRPGARETQYF.

This clonotype was detected a few times. The chain has TRBV27 and TRBJ2-2; D perhaps matches TRBD2 (6 bases). The ends were cut back, 0 bases at V and 7 bases at J, with 12 bases in the middle. This CDR3 has 15 residues. Per the germline V gene, CDR1 is MNHEY and CDR2 is SMNVEV (reference sequence). The CDR3 here is CASSLSGLANGELFF. CDR3 coding DNA: TGTGCCAGCAGTTTATCTGGTCTAGCGAACGGGGAGCTGTTTTTT.

This clonotype came up a few times. V and J are TRBV7-2 and TRBJ2-1; D unresolved. Trimming cost V 5 bases and J 4 bases, with 18 bases left between them. Germline V gene sequence: CDR1 SGHTA, CDR2 FQGNSA. This CDR3 is built from 16 residues. CDR3 protein: CASSHSIDKPYNEQFF. The CDR3 coding sequence is TGTGCCAGCAGCCACTCTATAGACAAGCCTTACAATGAGCAGTTCTTC.

The V call is TRBV3-1, the J call TRBJ2-7; maybe TRBD1 (5 bases). This CDR3 has 15 amino acids. The V gene lost 0 bases and the J gene lost 2 bases, with 11 bases spanning the gap. Looked up from germline, CDR1 is LGHDT and CDR2 is YNNKEL (reference sequence). In DNA form, the CDR3 reads TGTGCCAGCAGCCAAGATCCGACAGATACCTACGAGCAGTACTTC. It is translated as CASSQDPTDTYEQYF.

This rearrangement joins TRBV7-3 to TRBJ2-2; tentatively, D is TRBD2 (6 bases). V was pared by 1 base and J by 1 base, with 7 bases between. Germline CDR1 SGHTA, CDR2 FQGTGA. The length of the CDR3 is 15 residues. This CDR3 reads CASSLMGGNTGELFF. The CDR3 nucleotides read TGTGCCAGCAGCTTAATGGGGGGGAACACCGGGGAGCTGTTTTTT.

The chain recombines TRBV6-4 with TRBJ2-1, with D possibly being TRBD2 (5 bases). The CDR3 loop spans 13 amino acids. Germline V gives CDR1 MRHNA, CDR2 SNTAGT. The ends were cut back, 6 bases at V and 3 bases at J, with 9 bases in the middle. CDR3 amino acids: CASSLDFYNEQFF. The CDR3 bases are TGTGCCAGCAGCCTGGACTTCTACAATGAGCAGTTCTTC.

V usage is TRBV10-3 and J usage is TRBJ2-1; 13 nucleotides agree with TRBD2. Germline-derived CDR1 and CDR2 are ENHRY and SYGVKD. Unmatched junction bases numbered 8, after V lost 10 bases and J lost 11 bases. This CDR3 is built from 13 residues. The CDR3 is CATGLAGVEKQFF. The CDR3 DNA is TGTGCCACAGGACTAGCGGGAGTAGAGAAGCAGTTCTTC.

This clonotype was seen more than once but under ten times. V is TRBV10-3 and J is TRBJ1-1; no firm D call. Germline V gives CDR1 ENHRY, CDR2 SYGVKD. This CDR3 contains 13 residues. The V end lost 2 bases, the J end lost 2 bases, and 6 bases lay between the germline ends. The CDR3 region is CAISETRNTEAFF. Here the CDR3 DNA reads TGTGCCATCAGTGAGACCAGAAACACTGAAGCTTTCTTT.

The genes are TRBV12-3 or TRBV12-4 and TRBJ1-2, with 9 bases lining up with TRBD1. CDR3 size: 14 residues. V lost 6 bases to trimming and J lost 8 bases; unmatched junction nucleotides: 10. For the CDR3, the DNA is TGTGCCAGCAGCTCCGACAGGGGGATGGGCGGCTACACCTTC. Translation gives CASSSDRGMGGYTF.

The J gene is TRBJ2-7, the V gene TRBV14, with 8 bases aligning to TRBD1. This CDR3 is built from 16 residues. Germline CDR1 and CDR2: SGHDN and FVKESK. Trimming took 0 bases from V and 6 from J; bases not matched to a gene: 10. CDR3 amino acids: CASSQDFRTGSSEQYF. DNA of the CDR3: TGTGCCAGCAGCCAAGATTTCAGGACAGGGTCGTCCGAGCAGTACTTC.

This clonotype was seen many times. V usage is TRBV29-1 and J usage is TRBJ2-7, with D unresolved. Trimming took 0 bases from V and 4 from J, leaving 10 bases between them. This CDR3 is built from 13 residues. Germline V gene sequence: CDR1 SQVTM, CDR2 ANQGSEA. CDR3 amino acids: CSVEDGVTYEQYF. The CDR3 bases are TGCAGCGTTGAAGATGGGGTTACGTACGAGCAGTACTTC.

This rearrangement joins TRBV5-1 to TRBJ2-5, with D perhaps TRBD2 (5 bases). CDR3 length equals 17 residues. From germline, CDR1 is SGHRS and CDR2 YFSETQ. Between the trimmed V and J ends, which lost 4 bases and 2 bases, there was a span of 21 bases. This CDR3 is CASSLAGVGPVQETQYF. DNA of the CDR3: TGCGCCAGCAGCCTAGCCGGAGTAGGTCCGGTTCAAGAGACCCAGTACTTC.

This clonotype showed up many times. This chain joins TRBV6-5 and TRBJ1-5; no clear D. V lost 6 bases, J lost 6 bases, and 9 bases lay in between. Germline V gives CDR1 MNHEY, CDR2 SVGAGI. The CDR3 has 12 amino acids. The CDR3 coding sequence is TGTGCCAGCAGCCGAGGAAGTCAGCCCCAGCATTTT. Protein sequence: CASSRGSQPQHF.

This clonotype was observed many times. V is TRBV9 and J is TRBJ2-1; TRBD2 might be the D (5 bases). This CDR3 has 16 residues. Trimming removed 3 bases at V and 0 bases at J, with 13 bases between. Germline V lookup: CDR1 SGDLS, CDR2 YYNGEE. The CDR3 bases are TGTGCCAGCAGCGCGGGGATTTCAGGCTCCTACAATGAGCAGTTCTTC. It encodes CASSAGISGSYNEQFF.

This clonotype came up a few times. The chain has TRBV5-1 and TRBJ2-3; possibly TRBD1 for D (5 bases). This CDR3 is built from 15 residues. Germline CDR1 is SGHRS and CDR2 is YFSETQ. V was shortened by 0 bases and J by 0 bases, with 8 bases between the two germline ends. The CDR3 sequence is CASSLVGQSTDTQYF. The CDR3 DNA sequence: TGCGCCAGCAGCTTGGTTGGACAAAGCACAGATACGCAGTATTTT.

This clonotype occurred many times. The chain couples TRBV5-1 to TRBJ1-2, with D hard to call. The V end was cut by 4 bases, the J end by 5 bases, with 12 bases between. Germline values: CDR1 SGHRS, CDR2 YFSETQ. This CDR3 comprises 13 residues. CDR3 region: CASSDTAPYGYTF. The CDR3, as DNA: TGCGCCAGCAGCGACACCGCCCCTTATGGCTACACCTTC.